Following are 31 T cell receptor beta chains from one sample sequenced in a study of CD8 T cells in Susac syndrome. Reverse transcription of about 0.45 to 1 ug RNA was carried out with random hexamers. In TCRdb, the immunoSEQ multiplex PCR reads were re-called with MiXCR into one record per CDR3 protein. The sample lists 140,000 or so distinct CDR3 sequences, approximately 96% occurring once. The source material was CD4+ T cells from PBMCs. The receptors were gathered from a human donor with Susac syndrome.

The V call is TRBV20-1, the J call TRBJ2-7, with 10 bases that match TRBD2. Germline values: CDR1 DFQATT, CDR2 SNEGSKA (reference sequence). This CDR3 has 14 amino acids. V dropped 3 bases and J dropped 1; count of bases not matched to a gene: 3. Here the CDR3 reads CSASRSGGSYEQYF. CDR3 DNA: TGCAGTGCTAGTCGTAGCGGGGGGTCCTACGAGCAGTACTTC.

The chain joins TRBV6-1 to TRBJ2-3; unclear D gene. Germline V lookup: CDR1 MNHNS, CDR2 SASEGT. Trimming removed 2 bases at V and 4 bases at J, with 10 bases between. The CDR3 contains 14 residues. DNA for the CDR3: TGTGCCAGCAGTGAACCCCCTTGGGCAGATACGCAGTATTTT. Its translation is CASSEPPWADTQYF.

The gene calls are TRBV28 and TRBJ2-7; D possibly corresponds to TRBD1 (5 bases). Germline V gene data show CDR1 as MDHEN and CDR2 as SYDVKM. There are 13 residues in the CDR3. Deletions cut 3 bases from V and 6 bases from J, with 12 bases between. Written as DNA, the CDR3 is TGTGCCAGCAGTTTCCTCTTGGGGCGCGAGCAGTACTTC. This codes for CASSFLLGREQYF.

The J gene is TRBJ2-2, the V gene TRBV3-1; D could derive from TRBD1 or TRBD2 (5 bases each). There are 14 residues in the CDR3. V lost 7 bases and J 6 bases, leaving 15 bases between the germline ends. The germline gives CDR1 LGHDT, CDR2 YNNKEL (reference sequence). The CDR3: CASTPPVGAGELFF. The CDR3 DNA reads TGTGCCAGCACCCCCCCGGTGGGGGCCGGGGAGCTGTTTTTT.

The V call is TRBV29-1, the J call TRBJ2-7; D unresolved. V dropped 4 bases and J dropped 3 bases, with 10 bases sitting between them. The CDR3 totals 12 residues. Germline CDR1 SQVTM, CDR2 ANQGSEA. CDR3 amino acids: CSVVLEYYEQYF. As DNA, the CDR3 is TGCAGCGTTGTGTTAGAGTACTACGAGCAGTACTTC.

The CDR3 loop is CASSPPAANEQFF. For the CDR3, the DNA is TGTGCCAGCTCACCACCTGCGGCGAATGAGCAGTTCTTC. V gene TRBV18 combines with J gene TRBJ2-1; D unresolved. The CDR3 runs to 13 residues. Germline CDR1 and CDR2: KGHSH and LQKENI. V lost 0 bases and J 7 bases, leaving 7 bases between the germline ends.

The V gene is TRBV3-1, the J gene TRBJ1-2, with 11 positions matching TRBD1. The CDR3 totals 14 residues. J gave up 7 bases and V 6 bases, and 7 bases lay outside the gene matches. CDR1 and CDR2 from the germline V gene are LGHDT and YNNKEL (reference sequence). In DNA, the CDR3 is TGTGCCAGCAGTCGGACAGGGGGCTTTGGTGGCTACACCTTC. It codes for CASSRTGGFGGYTF.

The chain joins TRBV7-9 to TRBJ1-6; no reliable D call. The CDR3 sequence is 14 residues long. Germline values: CDR1 SEHNR, CDR2 FQNEAQ (reference sequence). Trimming cost V 5 bases and J 4 bases, with 9 bases left between them. This CDR3 reads CASSPDGYNSPLHF. The CDR3 DNA sequence: TGTGCCAGCAGCCCTGACGGGTATAATTCACCCCTCCACTTT.

V usage is TRBV12-3 or TRBV12-4 and J usage is TRBJ1-2; tentatively, D is TRBD1 (5 bases). CDR3 length equals 13 residues. The V end was cut by 6 bases, the J end by 8 bases, with 16 bases between. CDR3 region: CASSSGRGSGYTF. CDR3 nucleotide sequence: TGTGCCAGCAGCTCTGGGAGGGGATCGGGCTACACCTTC.

The J gene is TRBJ2-7, the V gene TRBV29-1, with TRBD1 matching over 10 bases. The CDR3 extends over 15 amino acids. The germline V gene encodes CDR1 SQVTM and CDR2 ANQGSEA. J gave up 2 bases and V 3 bases, and 7 bases lay outside the gene matches. The CDR3 here is CSVEIRDRGTYEQYF. CDR3 DNA: TGCAGCGTTGAGATCCGGGACAGGGGTACCTACGAGCAGTACTTC.

The chain combines TRBV20-1 with TRBJ2-2; TRBD2 aligns across 7 bases. Trimming took 5 bases from V and 5 from J; bases not matched to a gene: 5. Looked up from germline, CDR1 is DFQATT and CDR2 is SNEGSKA (reference sequence). The CDR3 has 13 amino acids. The CDR3 sequence is CSAQAGPTGELFF. The CDR3 DNA reads as TGCAGTGCTCAAGCGGGGCCTACCGGGGAGCTGTTTTTT.

The chain recombines TRBV24-1 with TRBJ1-5, with D tentatively TRBD1 (6 bases). Germline CDR1 and CDR2: KGHDR and SFDVKD. There are 15 residues in the CDR3. Trimming removed 0 bases from V and 5 bases from J, with 10 bases in between. The CDR3 is CATSDLPKGDQPQHF. The CDR3 DNA follows: TGTGCCACCAGTGATTTGCCGAAGGGGGATCAGCCCCAGCATTTT.

The V gene is TRBV4-1, the J gene TRBJ2-3, with D possibly TRBD2 on 5 matching bases. Germline V lookup: CDR1 MGHRA, CDR2 YSYEKL. This CDR3 region has 14 residues. V was pared by 4 bases and J by 5 bases, with 13 bases between. CDR3 sequence (DNA): TGCGCCAGCAGCCTAGTGGGAGTGCAAGATACGCAGTATTTT. This encodes CASSLVGVQDTQYF.

J is TRBJ2-7 and V is TRBV4-2, with TRBD2 matching 11 bases. Germline CDR1 reads LGHNA; CDR2 reads YNFKEQ. V shed 1 base and J 3 bases; nucleotides not matched to a gene: 2. The CDR3 sequence is 15 residues long. The DNA of the CDR3 is TGTGCCAGCAGCCAAGCACTAGCGGGAGTCTACGAGCAGTACTTC. This encodes CASSQALAGVYEQYF.

This clonotype was seen just once. The V gene is TRBV20-1, the J gene TRBJ2-6, with D hard to call. Germline V gene data show CDR1 as DFQATT and CDR2 as SNEGSKA (reference sequence). Trimming left V 6 bases short and J 2 bases short, with 14 bases between. The CDR3 has 15 residues. This CDR3 is CSAFPGLAGANVLTF. The CDR3 DNA follows: TGCAGTGCCTTCCCCGGCCTGGCTGGGGCCAACGTCCTGACTTTC.

CDR3 sequence: CASSPGLAGTQYF. CDR3 sequence (DNA): TGTGCCAGCAGTCCGGGACTAGCCGGGACCCAGTACTTC. The chain is built from TRBV12-3 or TRBV12-4 and TRBJ2-5, with TRBD2 identical over 9 bases. After removal of 5 bases from V and 7 bases from J, the junction contained 5 bases not matched to a gene. This CDR3 has 13 residues.

This sequence joins TRBV10-3 and TRBJ2-1; D not resolved. V was trimmed by 3 bases and J by 9 bases, leaving 6 bases between them. The germline CDR1 and CDR2 sequences are ENHRY and SYGVKD. CDR3 length equals 11 residues. The CDR3 DNA follows: TGTGCCATCAGTGATCTGGCTGAGCAGTTCTTC. Residues: CAISDLAEQFF.

CDR3 in amino acids: CASSPQGASSYNEQFF. The CDR3 DNA follows: TGTGCCAGCAGTCCGCAGGGGGCCAGCTCCTACAATGAGCAGTTCTTC. The genes are TRBV6-4 and TRBJ2-1; 8 bases agree with TRBD1. Germline V gene lookup returns CDR1 MRHNA and CDR2 SNTAGT. V shed 5 bases and J 0 bases; nucleotides not matched to a gene: 6. The CDR3 consists of 16 residues.

The chain joins TRBV25-1 to TRBJ1-5; TRBD1 aligns across 7 bases. CDR1 is MGHDK, CDR2 SYGVNS, per germline. V lost 4 bases, J lost 3 bases, and 3 bases stayed unmatched. This CDR3 is 14 amino acids long. As DNA, the CDR3 is TGTGCCAGCAGTGGTGGACAGGACAATCAGCCCCAGCATTTT. This translates into CASSGGQDNQPQHF.

The V and J genes are TRBV29-1 and TRBJ1-1; D uncertain. Trimming pared 4 bases from V and 8 bases from J, leaving 11 bases between. The CDR3 sequence is 11 residues long. From germline, CDR1 is SQVTM and CDR2 ANQGSEA. This CDR3 is CSVAPLQEAFF. CDR3 nucleotides: TGCAGCGTTGCCCCCCTACAAGAAGCTTTCTTT.

The chain has TRBV20-1 and TRBJ2-7; TRBD1 matches at 7 bases. With V trimmed by 3 bases and J by 4 bases, 9 bases remained unmatched. The CDR3 contains 14 residues. The germline gives CDR1 DFQATT, CDR2 SNEGSKA (reference sequence). This chain's CDR3 is CSARRGQRAYEQYF. The CDR3, as DNA: TGCAGTGCTAGGAGGGGACAGAGAGCATACGAGCAGTACTTC.

The chain has TRBV6-5 and TRBJ2-5; perhaps D is TRBD1 or TRBD2 (6 bases each). CDR1 and CDR2 from the germline V gene are MNHEY and SVGAGI. This CDR3 contains 14 residues. Trimming removed 4 bases at V and 5 bases at J, with 14 bases between. DNA for the CDR3: TGTGCCAGCAGTTCACCCCAAGGGGGGGAGACCCAGTACTTC. Residues: CASSSPQGGETQYF.

V and J are TRBV20-1 and TRBJ1-1, with D perhaps matching TRBD1 (5 bases). V lost 6 bases and J lost 1, with 15 bases in between. This CDR3 spans 14 amino acids. Looked up from germline, CDR1 is DFQATT and CDR2 is SNEGSKA (reference sequence). DNA for the CDR3: TGCAGTGCACAATCCGGGGCCGGGAACACTGAAGCTTTCTTT. This translates into CSAQSGAGNTEAFF.

The J gene is TRBJ2-5, the V gene TRBV20-1, with D uncertain. Trimming left V 1 base short and J 6 bases short, with 9 bases between. In germline, CDR1 is DFQATT, CDR2 SNEGSKA (reference sequence). The CDR3 runs to 12 residues. The CDR3 reads CSARGSQQTQYF. CDR3 DNA: TGCAGTGCTAGAGGGAGCCAGCAGACCCAGTACTTC.

The chain carries TRBV28 and TRBJ2-7, with D tentatively TRBD2 (7 bases). This CDR3 has 16 residues. The germline V gene encodes CDR1 MDHEN and CDR2 SYDVKM. Deletions cut 5 bases from V and 3 bases from J, with 20 bases between. The CDR3 protein is CASSPMGGGNRYEQYF. In nucleotides, the CDR3 is TGTGCCAGCAGTCCTATGGGGGGGGGCAACCGCTACGAGCAGTACTTC. Full variable domain (outside the CDR3, taken from reference TRBV28 and TRBJ2-7): DVKVTQSSRYLVKRTGEKVFLECVQDMDHENMFWYRQDPGLGLRLIYFSYDVKMKEKGDIPEGYSVSREKKERFSLILESASTNQTSMYLCASSPMGGGNRYEQYFGPGTRLTVT.

V gene TRBV3-1 combines with J gene TRBJ2-7; D remains unclear. Germline CDR1 LGHDT, CDR2 YNNKEL (reference sequence). The CDR3 runs 14 residues. Trimming took off 0 bases at V and 2 bases at J, with 8 bases between the two ends. CDR3 nucleotides: TGTGCCAGCAGCCAAGAAGTAGCCCCCTACGAGCAGTACTTC. The encoded protein is CASSQEVAPYEQYF.

The J gene is TRBJ1-5, the V gene TRBV12-3 or TRBV12-4; D is ambiguous. The length of the CDR3 is 12 residues. The V end was cut by 6 bases, the J end by 7 bases, with 10 bases between. The CDR3, as DNA: TGTGCCAGCAGCCTCGAGGGCCAGCCCCAGCATTTT. It specifies CASSLEGQPQHF.

V gene TRBV20-1 combines with J gene TRBJ1-1; possible D gene TRBD1, 5 bases. This CDR3 contains 15 residues. Germline CDR1 and CDR2: DFQATT and SNEGSKA (reference sequence). Trimming took 6 bases from V and 0 from J, leaving 17 bases between them. CDR3 in DNA: TGCAGTGCAAAGGACATCCTCCTCATGAACACTGAAGCTTTCTTT. Amino acid sequence: CSAKDILLMNTEAFF.

This chain links TRBV9 with TRBJ2-1, with D possibly TRBD2 on 5 matching bases. With 2 bases removed from V and 5 bases from J, the gap between germline ends came to 14 bases. The CDR3 covers 15 residues. The V gene's germline CDR1 is SGDLS and CDR2 YYNGEE. In DNA form, the CDR3 reads TGTGCCAGCAGCGTTTCGGGGTCCTGGGACAATGAGCAGTTCTTC. Amino acid sequence: CASSVSGSWDNEQFF.

The table lists this clonotype with a few counts. The chain joins TRBV13 to TRBJ2-3; D not certain. Germline assignment: CDR1 PRHDT and CDR2 FYEKMQ (reference sequence). The CDR3 loop spans 13 amino acids. V lost 8 bases and J 0 bases, leaving 9 bases between the germline ends. CDR3 amino acids: CASSPLSTDTQYF. The CDR3 region has the DNA TGTGCCAGCTCACCCTTAAGCACAGATACGCAGTATTTT.

This chain uses TRBV20-1 with TRBJ2-5; D is undetermined. The CDR3 totals 12 residues. V lost 3 bases and J 2 bases, leaving 7 bases between the germline ends. The germline CDR1 and CDR2 sequences are DFQATT and SNEGSKA (reference sequence). The CDR3 DNA follows: TGCAGTGCTAGTTTCCAGCAAGAGACCCAGTACTTC. Translated, it gives CSASFQQETQYF.